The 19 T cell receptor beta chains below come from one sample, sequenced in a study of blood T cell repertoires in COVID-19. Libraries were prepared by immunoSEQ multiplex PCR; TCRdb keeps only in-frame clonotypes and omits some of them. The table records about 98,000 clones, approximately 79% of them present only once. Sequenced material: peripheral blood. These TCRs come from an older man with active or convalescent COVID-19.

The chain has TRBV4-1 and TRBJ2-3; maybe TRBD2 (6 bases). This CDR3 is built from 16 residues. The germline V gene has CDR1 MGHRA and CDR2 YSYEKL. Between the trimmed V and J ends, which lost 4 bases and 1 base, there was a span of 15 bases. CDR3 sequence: CASSPGVAARTDTQYF. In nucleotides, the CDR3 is TGCGCCAGCAGCCCCGGGGTAGCGGCCCGCACAGATACGCAGTATTTT.

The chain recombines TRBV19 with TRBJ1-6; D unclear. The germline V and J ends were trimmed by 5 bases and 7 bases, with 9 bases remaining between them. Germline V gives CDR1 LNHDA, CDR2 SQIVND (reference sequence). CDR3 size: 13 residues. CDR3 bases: TGTGCCAGTAGTGGGCAGGCAAATTCACCCCTCCACTTT. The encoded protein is CASSGQANSPLHF.

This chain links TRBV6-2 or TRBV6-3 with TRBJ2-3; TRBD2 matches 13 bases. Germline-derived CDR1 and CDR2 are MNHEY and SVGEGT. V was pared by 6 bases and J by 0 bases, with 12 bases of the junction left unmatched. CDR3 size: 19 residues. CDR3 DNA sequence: TGTGCCAGCAGCCAAACCCGGACTAGCGGGGGCCGAAGCACAGATACGCAGTATTTT. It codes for CASSQTRTSGGRSTDTQYF.

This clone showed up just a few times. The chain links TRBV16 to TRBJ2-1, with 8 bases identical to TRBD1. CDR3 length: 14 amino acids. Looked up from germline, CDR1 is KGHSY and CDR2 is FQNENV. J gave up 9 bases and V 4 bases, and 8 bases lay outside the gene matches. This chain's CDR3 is CASSRSDRAGEQFF. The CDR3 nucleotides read TGTGCCAGCAGCCGTTCGGACAGGGCTGGTGAGCAGTTCTTC.

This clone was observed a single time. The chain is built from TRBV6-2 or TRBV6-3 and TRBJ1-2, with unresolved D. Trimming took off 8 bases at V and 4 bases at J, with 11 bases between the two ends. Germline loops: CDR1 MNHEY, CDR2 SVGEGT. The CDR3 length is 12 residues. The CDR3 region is CASGLTLYGYTF. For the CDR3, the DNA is TGTGCCAGCGGCCTAACTCTCTATGGCTACACCTTC.

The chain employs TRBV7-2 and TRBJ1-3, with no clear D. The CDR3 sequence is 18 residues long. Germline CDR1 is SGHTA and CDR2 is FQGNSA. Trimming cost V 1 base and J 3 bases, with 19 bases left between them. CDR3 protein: CASSLGSGLVRYGNTIYF. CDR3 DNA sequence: TGTGCCAGCAGCTTAGGTTCCGGGTTGGTACGTTATGGAAACACCATATATTTT.

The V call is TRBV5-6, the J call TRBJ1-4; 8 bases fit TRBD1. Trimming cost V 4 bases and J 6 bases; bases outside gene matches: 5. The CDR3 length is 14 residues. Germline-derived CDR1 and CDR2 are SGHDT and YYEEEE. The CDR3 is CASSPGGADEKLFF. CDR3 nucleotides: TGTGCCAGCAGCCCAGGGGGCGCAGATGAAAAACTGTTTTTT. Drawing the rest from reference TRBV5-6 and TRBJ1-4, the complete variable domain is DAGVTQSPTHLIKTRGQQVTLRCSPKSGHDTVSWYQQALGQGPQFIFQYYEEEERQRGNFPDRFSGHQFPNYSSELNVNALLLGDSALYLCASSPGGADEKLFFGSGTQLSVL.

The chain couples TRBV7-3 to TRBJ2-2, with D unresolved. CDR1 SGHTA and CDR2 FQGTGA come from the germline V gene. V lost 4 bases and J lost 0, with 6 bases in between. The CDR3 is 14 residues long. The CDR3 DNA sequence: TGTGCCAGCAGCTCCCAGGCGAACACCGGGGAGCTGTTTTTT. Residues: CASSSQANTGELFF.

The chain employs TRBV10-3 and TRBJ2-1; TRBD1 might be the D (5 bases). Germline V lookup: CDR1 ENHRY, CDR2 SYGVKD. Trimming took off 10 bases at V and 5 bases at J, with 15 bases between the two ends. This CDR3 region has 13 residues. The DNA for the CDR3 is TGTGCCACCAGACAGAACCCGAACAATGAGCAGTTCTTC. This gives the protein CATRQNPNNEQFF.

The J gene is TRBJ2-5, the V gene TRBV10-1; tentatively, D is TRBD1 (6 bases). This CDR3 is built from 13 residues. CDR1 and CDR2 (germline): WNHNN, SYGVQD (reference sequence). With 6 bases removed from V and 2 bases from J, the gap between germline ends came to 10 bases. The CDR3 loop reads CASSSGQQETQYF. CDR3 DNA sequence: TGCGCCAGCAGCAGCGGACAGCAAGAGACCCAGTACTTC.

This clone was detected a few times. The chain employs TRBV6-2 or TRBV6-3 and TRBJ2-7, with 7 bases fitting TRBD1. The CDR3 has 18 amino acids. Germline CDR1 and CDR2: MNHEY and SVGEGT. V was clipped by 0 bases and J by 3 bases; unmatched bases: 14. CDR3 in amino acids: CASSYSSSGRDSGYEQYF. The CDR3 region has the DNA TGTGCCAGCAGTTACTCGTCGTCCGGTCGGGACAGTGGCTACGAGCAGTACTTC.

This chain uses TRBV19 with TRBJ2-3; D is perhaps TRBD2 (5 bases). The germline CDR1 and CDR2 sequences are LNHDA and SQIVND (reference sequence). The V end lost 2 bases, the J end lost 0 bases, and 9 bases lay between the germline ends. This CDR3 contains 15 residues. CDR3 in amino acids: CASSIIGGSTDTQYF. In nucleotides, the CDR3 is TGTGCCAGTAGTATAATCGGCGGGAGCACAGATACGCAGTATTTT.

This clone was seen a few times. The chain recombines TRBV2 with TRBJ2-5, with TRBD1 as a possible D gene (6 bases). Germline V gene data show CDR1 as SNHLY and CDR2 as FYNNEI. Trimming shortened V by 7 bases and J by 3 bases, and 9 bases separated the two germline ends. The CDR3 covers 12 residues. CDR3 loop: CASIRQEETQYF. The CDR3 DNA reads TGTGCCAGCATCAGACAGGAAGAGACCCAGTACTTC.

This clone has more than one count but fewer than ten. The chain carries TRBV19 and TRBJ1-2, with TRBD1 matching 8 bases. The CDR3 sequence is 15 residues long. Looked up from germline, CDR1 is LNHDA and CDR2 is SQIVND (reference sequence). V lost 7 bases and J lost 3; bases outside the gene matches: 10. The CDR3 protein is CASNPNRGADYGYTF. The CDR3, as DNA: TGTGCCAGTAACCCAAACAGGGGGGCGGACTATGGCTACACCTTC.

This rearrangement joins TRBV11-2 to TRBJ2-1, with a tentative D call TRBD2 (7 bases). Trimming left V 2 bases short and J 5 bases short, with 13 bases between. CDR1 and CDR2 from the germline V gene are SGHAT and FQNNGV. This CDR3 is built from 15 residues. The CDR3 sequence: CASSLTPGGNNEQFF. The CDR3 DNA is TGTGCCAGCAGCTTAACTCCGGGGGGCAACAATGAGCAGTTCTTC.

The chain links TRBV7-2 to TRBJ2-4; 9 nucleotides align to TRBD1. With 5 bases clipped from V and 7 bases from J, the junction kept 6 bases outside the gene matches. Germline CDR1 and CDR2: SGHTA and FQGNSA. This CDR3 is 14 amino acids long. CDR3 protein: CASSGTGYRNIQYF. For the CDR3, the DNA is TGTGCCAGCAGCGGGACAGGGTATCGGAACATTCAGTACTTC.

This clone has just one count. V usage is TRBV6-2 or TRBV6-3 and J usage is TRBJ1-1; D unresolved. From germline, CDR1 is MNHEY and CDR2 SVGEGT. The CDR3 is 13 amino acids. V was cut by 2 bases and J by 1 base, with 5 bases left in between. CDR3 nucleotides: TGTGCCAGCAGTTACACCGGGAACACTGAAGCTTTCTTT. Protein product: CASSYTGNTEAFF.

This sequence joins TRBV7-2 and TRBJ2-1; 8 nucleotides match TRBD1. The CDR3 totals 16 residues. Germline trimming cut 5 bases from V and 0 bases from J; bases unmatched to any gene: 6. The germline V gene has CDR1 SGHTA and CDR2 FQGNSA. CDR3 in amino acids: CASSPQGASSYNEQFF. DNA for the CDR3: TGTGCCAGCAGCCCTCAGGGGGCAAGCTCCTACAATGAGCAGTTCTTC.

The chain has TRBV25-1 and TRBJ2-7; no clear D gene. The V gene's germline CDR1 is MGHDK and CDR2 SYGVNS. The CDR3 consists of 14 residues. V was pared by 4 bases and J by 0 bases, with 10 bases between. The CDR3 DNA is TGTGCCAGCAGTGCTGCGGCTAACTCCTACGAGCAGTACTTC. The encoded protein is CASSAAANSYEQYF.